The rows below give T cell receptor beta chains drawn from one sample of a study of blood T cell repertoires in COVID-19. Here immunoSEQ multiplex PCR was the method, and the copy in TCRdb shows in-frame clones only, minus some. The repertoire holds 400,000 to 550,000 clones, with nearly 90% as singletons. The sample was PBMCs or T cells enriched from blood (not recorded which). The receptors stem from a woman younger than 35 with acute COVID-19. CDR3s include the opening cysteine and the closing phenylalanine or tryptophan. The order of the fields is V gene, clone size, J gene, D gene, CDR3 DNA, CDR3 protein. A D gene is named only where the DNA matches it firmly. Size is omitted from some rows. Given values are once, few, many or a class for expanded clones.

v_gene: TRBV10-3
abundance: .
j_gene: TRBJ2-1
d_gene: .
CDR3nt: TGTGCCATCAGTGAGTCGAAAGGGGACTGGGATAATGAGCAGTTCTTC
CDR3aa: CAISESKGDWDNEQFF

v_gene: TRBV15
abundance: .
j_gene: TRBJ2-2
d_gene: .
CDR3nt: TGTGCCACCAGCAGTCCGACAGGGAGGTACACCGGGGAGCTGTTTTTT
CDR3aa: CATSSPTGRYTGELFF

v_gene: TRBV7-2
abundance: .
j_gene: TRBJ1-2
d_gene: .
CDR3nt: TGTGCCAGCAGCTTAGAGACGGGTTATGGCTACACCTTC
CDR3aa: CASSLETGYGYTF

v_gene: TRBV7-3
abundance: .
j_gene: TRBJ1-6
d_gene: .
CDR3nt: TGTGCCAGCAGCTTAACAGGGCCTGTCGGGGGTAATTCACCCCTCCACTTT
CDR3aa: CASSLTGPVGGNSPLHF

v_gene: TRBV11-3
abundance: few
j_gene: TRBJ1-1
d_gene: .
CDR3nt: TGTGCCAGCAGCTACGACAGCGGGACTGAAGCTTTCTTT
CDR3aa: CASSYDSGTEAFF

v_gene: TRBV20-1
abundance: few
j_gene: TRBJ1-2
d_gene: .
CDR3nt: TGCAGTGCTAGTCCTCATGGAGTGAGCTATGGCTACACCTTC
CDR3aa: CSASPHGVSYGYTF

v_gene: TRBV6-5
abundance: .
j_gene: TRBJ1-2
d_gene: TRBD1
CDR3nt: TGTGCCAGCACCCCTGGGACAGACTACACCTTC
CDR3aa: CASTPGTDYTF

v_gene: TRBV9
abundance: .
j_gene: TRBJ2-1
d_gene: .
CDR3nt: TGTGCCAGCAGCGTAGAGAGTTCTGAGCAGTTCTTC
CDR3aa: CASSVESSEQFF

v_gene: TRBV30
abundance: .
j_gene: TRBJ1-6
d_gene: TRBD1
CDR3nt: TGTGCCTGGAGTGTATCCAGGACAGGCTCGGATTCACCCCTCCACTTT
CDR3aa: CAWSVSRTGSDSPLHF

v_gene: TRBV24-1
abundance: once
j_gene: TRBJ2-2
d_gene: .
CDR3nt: TGTGCCACCGGGGGAGGCACCGGGGAGCTGTTTTTT
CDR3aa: CATGGGTGELFF

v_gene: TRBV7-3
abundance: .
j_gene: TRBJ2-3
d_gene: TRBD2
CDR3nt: TGTGCCAGCAGCTTAACTAGCGGGGCGGATACGCAGTATTTT
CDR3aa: CASSLTSGADTQYF

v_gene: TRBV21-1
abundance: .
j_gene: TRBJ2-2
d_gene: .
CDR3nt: TGTGCCAGCAGGGGGACAGGGGGGCGATCCGGGGAGCTGTTTTTT
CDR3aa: CASRGTGGRSGELFF

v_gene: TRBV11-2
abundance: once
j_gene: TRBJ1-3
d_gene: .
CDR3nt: TGTGCCAGCAGCTTAGATCCCGGGAAGATACACACCATATATTTT
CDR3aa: CASSLDPGKIHTIYF

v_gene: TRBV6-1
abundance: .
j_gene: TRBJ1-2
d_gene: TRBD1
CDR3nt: TGTGCCAGCAGTGAAGTCGGGGTGTGGGACAGGGGGCCTGGCTACACCTTC
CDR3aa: CASSEVGVWDRGPGYTF

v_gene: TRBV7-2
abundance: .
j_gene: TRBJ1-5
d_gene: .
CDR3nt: TGTGCCAGCAGCTTCTCGGGGCAGCCCCAGCATTTT
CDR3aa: CASSFSGQPQHF

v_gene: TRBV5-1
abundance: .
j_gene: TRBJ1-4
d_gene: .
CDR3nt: TGCGCCAGCAGCTTGGCCTCGGGGGGCAGAGGTGAAAAACTGTTTTTT
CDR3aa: CASSLASGGRGEKLFF

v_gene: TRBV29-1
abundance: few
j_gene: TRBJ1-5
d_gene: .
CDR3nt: TGCAGCGTGAGTTGGGGGCAGAGCAATCAGCCCCAGCATTTT
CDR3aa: CSVSWGQSNQPQHF